A single sample gave rise to the 26 T cell receptor beta chains below, sequenced in a study of PD-1 blockade in classical Hodgkin lymphoma. Noted time point: cycle 4 day 1 (C4D1), after five to seven weeks of nivolumab. Every patient experienced relapse after autologous stem cell transplantation, and brentuximab vedotin exposure varied. Repertoires were generated with immunoSEQ multiplex PCR, while TCRdb's copy carries only in-frame clones and drops some. The top ten clones hold 6% to 7.5% of a sample with some 52,000 clones, roughly nine tenths of them seen once. The specimen was peripheral blood mononuclear cells (PBMCs), collected before the fourth cycle of nivolumab. The receptors come from a human donor with classical Hodgkin lymphoma.

V and J are TRBV9 and TRBJ2-7, with TRBD1 identical over 8 bases. Germline V lookup: CDR1 SGDLS, CDR2 YYNGEE. The CDR3 has 15 amino acids. Germline trimming cut 0 bases from V and 2 bases from J; bases unmatched to any gene: 4. In DNA form, the CDR3 reads TGTGCCAGCAGCGTAGGGGGGACAGGACCCTACGAGCAGTACTTC. This codes for CASSVGGTGPYEQYF.

The chain carries TRBV27 and TRBJ2-1; TRBD1 agrees at 7 bases. The germline gives CDR1 MNHEY, CDR2 SMNVEV (reference sequence). J gave up 4 bases and V 6 bases, and 9 bases lay outside the gene matches. This CDR3 is 15 amino acids long. CDR3 residues: CASRRGLTLYNEQFF. CDR3 DNA: TGTGCCAGCAGAAGGGGGCTCACTTTATACAATGAGCAGTTCTTC.

The rearrangement joins TRBV5-4 to TRBJ1-3; D ambiguous. This CDR3 is 15 amino acids long. V lost 0 bases and J 0 bases, leaving 7 bases between the germline ends. Germline V gives CDR1 SGHNT, CDR2 YYREEE (reference sequence). The CDR3 loop is CASSLEPDSGNTIYF. Here the CDR3 DNA reads TGTGCCAGCAGCTTGGAACCGGACTCTGGAAACACCATATATTTT.

In regard to this clone: Germline and junction disagree at one end, which may indicate a read error. In the same sample, other DNA sequences code for this CDR3. This chain links TRBV10-2 with TRBJ2-2; a possible D gene is TRBD2 (5 bases). Germline-derived CDR1 and CDR2 are WSHSY and SAAADI. This CDR3 has 13 amino acids. CDR3 nucleotides: TGTGCCAGCAGTGGGAGCAGCACCGGGGAGCTGTTTTTT. It encodes CASSGSSTGELFF.

The rearrangement uses TRBV4-2 and TRBJ1-5; 9 bases fit TRBD1. Germline-derived CDR1 and CDR2 are LGHNA and YNFKEQ. This CDR3 contains 15 residues. Trimming took 4 bases from V and 3 from J; bases not matched to a gene: 4. The CDR3 DNA reads as TGTGCCAGCAGCCCGAGGGACAGGGACAATCAGCCCCAGCATTTT. Translating gives CASSPRDRDNQPQHF.

The chain couples TRBV28 to TRBJ2-6, with D possibly TRBD2 on 6 matching bases. V was pared by 8 bases and J by 0 bases, with 11 bases between. This CDR3 region has 15 residues. The V gene's germline CDR1 is MDHEN and CDR2 SYDVKM. CDR3 nucleotide sequence: TGTGCCAGCTCCGGGACTCGCTCTGGGGCCAACGTCCTGACTTTC. Translation: CASSGTRSGANVLTF.

In regard to this clone: The sample holds other DNA sequences that translate to the same CDR3. The chain recombines TRBV9 with TRBJ2-3; a weak D match, TRBD1 (6 bases). CDR1 and CDR2 from the germline V gene are SGDLS and YYNGEE. V was shortened by 0 bases and J by 0 bases, with 8 bases between the two germline ends. CDR3 length: 15 amino acids. The CDR3 spells CASSVVGTSTDTQYF. CDR3 in DNA: TGTGCCAGCAGCGTAGTGGGGACAAGCACAGATACGCAGTATTTT.

The chain employs TRBV2 and TRBJ1-6; D call uncertain. CDR3 length equals 12 residues. Germline assignment: CDR1 SNHLY and CDR2 FYNNEI. The ends were cut back, 6 bases at V and 7 bases at J, with 7 bases in the middle. DNA of the CDR3: TGTGCCAGCAGCGGGAACAATTCACCCCTCCACTTT. Translation gives CASSGNNSPLHF. The whole variable domain, filled in from reference TRBV2 and TRBJ1-6, reads EPEVTQTPSHQVTQMGQEVILRCVPISNHLYFYWYRQILGQKVEFLVSFYNNEISEKSEIFDDQFSVERPDGSNFTLKIRSTKLEDSAMYFCASSGNNSPLHFGNGTRLTVT.

The chain has TRBV18 and TRBJ2-3; D is possibly TRBD1 (5 bases). CDR1 KGHSH and CDR2 LQKENI come from the germline V gene. This CDR3 is 15 amino acids long. Trimming stripped 1 base from V and 0 bases from J, with 8 bases between. In DNA, the CDR3 is TGTGCCAGCTCACCACGCAGGGCGAGCACAGATACGCAGTATTTT. Encoded protein: CASSPRRASTDTQYF. The full variable domain, completed using reference TRBV18 and TRBJ2-3, is NAGVMQNPRHLVRRRGQEARLRCSPMKGHSHVYWYRQLPEEGLKFMVYLQKENIIDESGMPKERFSAEFPKEGPSILRIQQVVRGDSAAYFCASSPRRASTDTQYFGPGTRLTVL.

Details on this clone: The junction does not match germline at one end; this may be a read error. The rearrangement links TRBV7-7 to TRBJ2-2; no definite D call. This CDR3 is built from 14 residues. CDR1 and CDR2 (germline): SSHAT, FNYEAQ (reference sequence). The CDR3 here is CASSLEDVTGELFF. The CDR3 coding sequence is TGTGCTAGCAGCTTAGAGGACGTCACCGGGGAGCTGTTTTTT.

The chain employs TRBV9 and TRBJ2-5; 12 positions match TRBD2. Germline loops: CDR1 SGDLS, CDR2 YYNGEE. This CDR3 is 16 amino acids long. V gave up 3 bases and J gave up 4 bases; unmatched junction bases: 7. The CDR3 DNA reads TGTGCCAGCAGCGCGACTAGCGGGGGTGTCGTAGAGACCCAGTACTTC. Translating it yields CASSATSGGVVETQYF. Using reference TRBV9 and TRBJ2-5 for the parts outside the CDR3, the full variable domain is DSGVTQTPKHLITATGQRVTLRCSPRSGDLSVYWYQQSLDQGLQFLIQYYNGEERAKGNILERFSAQQFPDLHSELNLSSLELGDSALYFCASSATSGGVVETQYFGPGTRLLVL.

The J gene is TRBJ2-1, the V gene TRBV7-9, with 12 positions matching TRBD2. The V segment lost 5 bases and the J segment 4 bases; nucleotides outside the gene matches: 3. Germline V gives CDR1 SEHNR, CDR2 FQNEAQ (reference sequence). CDR3 length: 15 residues. The CDR3: CASSRLAGGYNEQFF. The CDR3 nucleotides are TGTGCCAGCAGCCGTCTAGCGGGAGGGTACAATGAGCAGTTCTTC.

The CDR3 is CASSQGQSGGYTF. As DNA, the CDR3 is TGTGCCAGCAGTCAGGGACAGAGCGGTGGCTACACCTTC. The V call is TRBV27, the J call TRBJ1-2; 7 bases are shared with TRBD1. Germline-derived CDR1 and CDR2 are MNHEY and SMNVEV (reference sequence). This CDR3 is 13 amino acids long. V gave up 5 bases and J gave up 7 bases; unmatched junction bases: 7.

This chain connects TRBV7-2 to TRBJ2-7, with D possibly being TRBD2 (7 bases). This CDR3 region has 16 residues. Deletions cut 3 bases from V and 4 bases from J, with 19 bases between. Germline lookup yields CDR1 SGHTA and CDR2 FQGNSA. The CDR3 nucleotides are TGTGCCAGCAGCTTTAGGCTGGTGGGGGGGCCATACGAGCAGTACTTC. Protein product: CASSFRLVGGPYEQYF.

V gene TRBV25-1 combines with J gene TRBJ2-7, with D hard to call. CDR1 MGHDK and CDR2 SYGVNS come from the germline V gene. V was clipped by 3 bases and J by 7 bases, with 19 bases between them. There are 15 residues in the CDR3. CDR3 region: CASSDVGPDGWEQYF. The CDR3 DNA reads TGTGCCAGCAGTGACGTCGGGCCAGACGGGTGGGAGCAGTACTTC.

The chain recombines TRBV2 with TRBJ2-5, with D possibly being TRBD2 (6 bases). V was clipped by 6 bases and J by 1 base, with 12 bases between them. CDR1 and CDR2 (germline): SNHLY, FYNNEI. The length of the CDR3 is 14 residues. CDR3 residues: CASRREAIQETQYF. DNA for the CDR3: TGTGCCAGCAGGAGGGAGGCAATCCAAGAGACCCAGTACTTC.

The chain links TRBV11-1 to TRBJ2-1; 9 nucleotides agree with TRBD2. The germline V gene encodes CDR1 SGHAT and CDR2 FQDESV (reference sequence). Losses at the gene ends were 2 bases for V and 6 bases for J; bases not matched to a gene: 5. This CDR3 is built from 15 residues. CDR3 protein: CASSLSSGMGNEQFF. CDR3 DNA: TGTGCCAGCAGCTTATCTAGCGGGATGGGCAATGAGCAGTTCTTC.

This rearrangement joins TRBV11-2 to TRBJ1-4, with no clear D. Germline CDR1 reads SGHAT; CDR2 reads FQNNGV. This CDR3 contains 15 residues. V was trimmed by 3 bases and J by 5 bases, leaving 13 bases between them. DNA for the CDR3: TGTGCCAGCAGCTTCAATCGGGCTGCGAATGAAAAACTGTTTTTT. This gives the protein CASSFNRAANEKLFF.

The chain links TRBV2 to TRBJ2-3; D is possibly TRBD1 (7 bases). V lost 1 base and J 2 bases, leaving 13 bases between the germline ends. CDR1 SNHLY and CDR2 FYNNEI come from the germline V gene. The CDR3 loop spans 16 amino acids. In DNA form, the CDR3 reads TGTGCCAGCAGTGAAGGTGTCAGGGGGGACACAGATACGCAGTATTTT. This codes for CASSEGVRGDTDTQYF.

The J gene is TRBJ1-2, the V gene TRBV4-3, with 7 bases identical to TRBD1. Trimming at V came to 0 bases and at J to 0 bases, leaving 4 bases not matched to a gene. The CDR3 sequence is 16 residues long. Germline CDR1 and CDR2: LGHNA and YSLEER. The CDR3 DNA follows: TGCGCCAGCAGCCAAGACGCCAGGGGGGCTAACTATGGCTACACCTTC. It encodes CASSQDARGANYGYTF.

Remarks on this clone: Additional DNA sequences in this sample encode the identical CDR3. The chain links TRBV2 to TRBJ1-3, with D maybe TRBD1 (6 bases). Germline V gene sequence: CDR1 SNHLY, CDR2 FYNNEI. Trimming took 6 bases from V and 2 from J, leaving 11 bases between them. The CDR3 consists of 14 residues. The CDR3 DNA follows: TGTGCCAGCAGCGATAGGACAGCTGGAAACACCATATATTTT. It specifies CASSDRTAGNTIYF.

The genes are TRBV27 and TRBJ2-2, with D perhaps matching TRBD1 (6 bases). V was cut by 2 bases and J by 4 bases, with 14 bases left in between. The CDR3 is 16 residues long. Looked up from germline, CDR1 is MNHEY and CDR2 is SMNVEV (reference sequence). CDR3 region: CASSLRPGVATGELFF. The CDR3 DNA reads as TGTGCCAGCAGTTTACGTCCAGGGGTGGCCACCGGGGAGCTGTTTTTT.

The chain recombines TRBV11-2 with TRBJ2-7; D remains ambiguous. The V and J ends lost 3 bases and 2 bases respectively, with 8 bases between them. Germline CDR1 and CDR2: SGHAT and FQNNGV. This CDR3 has 13 amino acids. The CDR3 coding sequence is TGTGCCAGCAGCTTTTCATCGGCCTACGAGCAGTACTTC. Translated, it gives CASSFSSAYEQYF.

The chain couples TRBV27 to TRBJ2-5; 9 bases line up with TRBD1. In germline, CDR1 is MNHEY, CDR2 SMNVEV (reference sequence). This CDR3 spans 13 amino acids. With 5 bases clipped from V and 10 bases from J, the junction kept 8 bases outside the gene matches. Written as DNA, the CDR3 is TGTGCCAGCAGTCTTCCCGGGACAGGGATCCAGTACTTC. This encodes CASSLPGTGIQYF.

V is TRBV4-3 and J is TRBJ2-5; D is unclear. V was shortened by 0 bases and J by 5 bases, with 13 bases between the two germline ends. Germline V gene data show CDR1 as LGHNA and CDR2 as YSLEER. The CDR3 sequence is 15 residues long. The chain's CDR3 is CASSQEARREETQYF. CDR3 DNA sequence: TGCGCCAGCAGCCAAGAAGCCCGAAGAGAGGAGACCCAGTACTTC.

The V call is TRBV12-5, the J call TRBJ2-1; 12 nucleotides align to TRBD2. The CDR3 is made up of 20 amino acids. J gave up 3 bases and V 1 base, and 13 bases lay outside the gene matches. Germline-derived CDR1 and CDR2 are LGHNT and FRNRAP. CDR3 nucleotide sequence: TGTGCTAGTGGTTTGGCCAGCCCACTAGCGGGAGGAGACCTCTACAATGAGCAGTTCTTC. Its protein is CASGLASPLAGGDLYNEQFF. Full variable domain (missing parts from reference TRBV12-5 and TRBJ2-1): DARVTQTPRHKVTEMGQEVTMRCQPILGHNTVFWYRQTMMQGLELLAYFRNRAPLDDSGMPKDRFSAEMPDATLATLKIQPSEPRDSAVYFCASGLASPLAGGDLYNEQFFGPGTRLTVL.